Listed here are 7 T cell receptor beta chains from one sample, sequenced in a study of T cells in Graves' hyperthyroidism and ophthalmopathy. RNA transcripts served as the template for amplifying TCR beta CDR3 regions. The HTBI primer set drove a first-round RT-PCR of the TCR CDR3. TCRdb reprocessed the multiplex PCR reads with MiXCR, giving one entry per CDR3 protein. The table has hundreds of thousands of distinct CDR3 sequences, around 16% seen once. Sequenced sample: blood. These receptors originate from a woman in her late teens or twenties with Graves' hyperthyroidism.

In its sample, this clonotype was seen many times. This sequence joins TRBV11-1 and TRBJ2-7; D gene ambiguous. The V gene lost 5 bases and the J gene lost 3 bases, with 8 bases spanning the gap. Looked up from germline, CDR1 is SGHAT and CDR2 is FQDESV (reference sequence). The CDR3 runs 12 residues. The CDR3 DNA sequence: TGTGCCAGCAGCCTACGGCACTACGAGCAGTACTTC. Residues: CASSLRHYEQYF.

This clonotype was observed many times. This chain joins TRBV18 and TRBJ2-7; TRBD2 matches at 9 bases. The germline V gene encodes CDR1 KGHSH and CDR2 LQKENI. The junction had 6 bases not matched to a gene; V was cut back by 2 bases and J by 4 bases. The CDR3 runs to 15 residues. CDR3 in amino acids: CASSPSSSGIYEQYF. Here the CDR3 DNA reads TGTGCCAGCTCACCATCGTCTAGCGGGATTTACGAGCAGTACTTC. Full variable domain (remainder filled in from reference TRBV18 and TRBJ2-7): NAGVMQNPRHLVRRRGQEARLRCSPMKGHSHVYWYRQLPEEGLKFMVYLQKENIIDESGMPKERFSAEFPKEGPSILRIQQVVRGDSAAYFCASSPSSSGIYEQYFGPGTRLTVT.

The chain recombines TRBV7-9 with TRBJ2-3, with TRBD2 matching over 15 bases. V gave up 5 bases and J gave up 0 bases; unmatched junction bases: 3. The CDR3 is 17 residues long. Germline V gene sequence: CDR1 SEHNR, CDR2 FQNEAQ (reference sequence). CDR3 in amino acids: CASSPGLAGGSTDTQYF. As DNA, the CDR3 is TGTGCCAGCAGCCCCGGACTAGCGGGGGGGAGCACAGATACGCAGTATTTT.

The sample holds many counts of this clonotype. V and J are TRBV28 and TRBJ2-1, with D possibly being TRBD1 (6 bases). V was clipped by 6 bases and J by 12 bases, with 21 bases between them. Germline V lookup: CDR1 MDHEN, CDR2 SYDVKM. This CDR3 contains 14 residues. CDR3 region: CASRRAGAGVGQFF. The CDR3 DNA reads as TGTGCCAGCAGAAGGGCGGGTGCAGGGGTTGGGCAGTTCTTC.

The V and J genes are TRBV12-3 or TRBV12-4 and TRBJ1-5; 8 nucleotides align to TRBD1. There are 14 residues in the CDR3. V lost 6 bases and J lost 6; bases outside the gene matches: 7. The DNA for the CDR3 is TGTGCCAGCAGCCCAGGGGGCGCGATTCAGCCCCAGCATTTT. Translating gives CASSPGGAIQPQHF.

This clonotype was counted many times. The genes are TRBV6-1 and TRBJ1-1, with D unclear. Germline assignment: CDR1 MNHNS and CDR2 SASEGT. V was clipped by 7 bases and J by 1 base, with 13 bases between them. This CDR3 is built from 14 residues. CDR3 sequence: CASNPVGKNTEAFF. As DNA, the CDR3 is TGTGCCAGCAATCCAGTAGGGAAGAACACTGAAGCTTTCTTT.

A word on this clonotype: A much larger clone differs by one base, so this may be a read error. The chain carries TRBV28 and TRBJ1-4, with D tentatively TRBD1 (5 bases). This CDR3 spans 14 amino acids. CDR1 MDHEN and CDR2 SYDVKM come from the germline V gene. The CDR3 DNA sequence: TGTGCCAGCAGGGGGACGAGAGTGAATGAAAAACTGTCTTTT. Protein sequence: CASRGTRVNEKLSF. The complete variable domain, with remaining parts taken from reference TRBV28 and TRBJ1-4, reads DVKVTQSSRYLVKRTGEKVFLECVQDMDHENMFWYRQDPGLGLRLIYFSYDVKMKEKGDIPEGYSVSREKKERFSLILESASTNQTSMYLCASRGTRVNEKLSFGSGTQLSVL.